The table lists the clone carrying this T cell receptor (beta chain) with many counts. Its target is unknown. The germline V gene has CDR1 SQVTM and CDR2 ANQGSEA. This CDR3 is 14 amino acids long. The junction had 4 bases not matched to a gene; V was cut back by 2 bases and J by 5 bases. Via MiXCR, TCRdb re-called the reads, giving one row per CDR3 protein. The sample lists under 350,000 distinct CDR3 sequences, around 10% seen once, with around 2.6% in the top ten. This sample was included in a study of T cell repertoires in cytomegalovirus infection. As for the study in general: Public TCR beta signature analysis indicated the presence of both CMV infection and matching HLA type. Study conclusions and caveats: CMV-specific TCR beta clonotypes restricted by HLA-C dominated the ex vivo response. Pooled public TCR beta family frequency picked out CMV carriers with the relevant HLA.

The sequence came from a human donor in good health (CMV status not recorded). Some clones in this sample may be carry-over from other donors' samples. The chain uses TRBV29-1 and TRBJ2-1, with 9 bases lining up with TRBD2. Sequencing was done on a sample of PBMCs. CDR3 in DNA: TGCAGCGTTGAACCAGCGGGGGGCCACAATGAGCAGTTCTTC. Its translation is CSVEPAGGHNEQFF.